This is a list of T cell receptor beta chains from one sample in a study of T cell responses to AZD1222 COVID-19 vaccine. Repertoires were generated with immunoSEQ multiplex PCR, while TCRdb's copy carries only in-frame clones and drops some. The sample includes over 150,000 clones, more than 75% seen only once; the top ten take over 4%. The sequencing here drew on peripheral blood, taken 28 days after the second AZD1222 dose. The source is an adult who received the AZD1222 COVID-19 vaccine. Each CDR3 is given with its conserved first and last residue. A D gene is named only where the DNA matches it firmly. Clone size is stated in some rows and not others, as once, few, many or a class when expanded.

cdr3_length	d_call	j_call	clone_size	v_call	cdr3_nt	cdr3_aa
14	TRBD1	TRBJ1-4	-	TRBV5-1	TGCGCCAGCAGCCCGGGGACAGTTAATGAAAAACTGTTTTTT	CASSPGTVNEKLFF
11	-	TRBJ1-3	-	TRBV12-3/TRBV12-4	TGTGCCAGCAGTTTGTCCCACACCATATATTTT	CASSLSHTIYF
15	-	TRBJ2-1	-	TRBV27	TGTGCCAGCAGTTTTTCAGGGAGAGGCTACAATGAGCAGTTCTTC	CASSFSGRGYNEQFF
12	-	TRBJ1-2	once	TRBV2	TGTGCCAGCAGGACGGATAAATATGGCTACACCTTC	CASRTDKYGYTF
13	-	TRBJ1-2	-	TRBV6-1	TGTGCCAGCAGTGAAACAGGTACCTATGGCTACACCTTC	CASSETGTYGYTF
13	-	TRBJ1-3	-	TRBV7-2	TGTGCCAGCAGTTGGGGATCTGGAAACACCATATATTTT	CASSWGSGNTIYF
15	TRBD1	TRBJ1-4	-	TRBV6-1	TGTGCCAGCAGTCTCGACAGGGCGGCGAGTGAAAAACTGTTTTTT	CASSLDRAASEKLFF
14	-	TRBJ1-1	once	TRBV2	TGTGCCAGCAGTGGGTTGGGGGGGGGCACTGAAGCTTTCTTT	CASSGLGGGTEAFF
13	-	TRBJ1-2	-	TRBV7-8	TGTGCCAGCAGCAAAACCGTCCGAGGGGGCTACACCTTC	CASSKTVRGGYTF
15	-	TRBJ2-5	-	TRBV5-4	TGTGCCAGCAGCCCTCCAGCGTCCTCGGTTGGGACCCAGTACTTC	CASSPPASSVGTQYF
12	-	TRBJ1-3	once	TRBV29-1	TGCAGCGTCAAAGGCGGAGGAAACACCATATATTTT	CSVKGGGNTIYF
16	-	TRBJ1-1	-	TRBV4-1	TGCGCCAGCACCCCACCTCGGATAGATATGAACACTGAAGCTTTCTTT	CASTPPRIDMNTEAFF
14	-	TRBJ2-3	-	TRBV7-2	TGTGCCAGCAGCTCCGAACAGGGCCCAGATACGCAGTATTTT	CASSSEQGPDTQYF
17	TRBD1	TRBJ1-5	few	TRBV7-8	TGTGCCAGCAGCGCCGGAGCGGGACAGGATAGCAATCAGCCCCAGCATTTT	CASSAGAGQDSNQPQHF
16	-	TRBJ1-3	-	TRBV9	TGTGCCAGCAGCGTCGCTCAGGTAACCTCTGGAAACACCATATATTTT	CASSVAQVTSGNTIYF
16	TRBD1	TRBJ1-5	-	TRBV19	TGTGCCAGTAGTATAGGGGGACAGGGGTCGGGTCAGCCCCAGCATTTT	CASSIGGQGSGQPQHF
14	-	TRBJ1-1	-	TRBV19	TGTGCCAGTACCCTAAGGGAGGGGGATCCTGAAGCTTTCTTT	CASTLREGDPEAFF
18	-	TRBJ2-7	-	TRBV4-2	TGTGCCAGCAGCCAAGTGTGGGAGACGGGGGGCTCCACCTACGAGCAGTACTTC	CASSQVWETGGSTYEQYF
14	-	TRBJ2-2	-	TRBV3-1/TRBV3-2	TGTGCCAGCAGCCAAGAGGGGGCGGTAGGGGAGCTGTTTTTT	CASSQEGAVGELFF
15	TRBD1	TRBJ1-2	-	TRBV4-1	TGCGCCAGCAGCCATGACGCCGGGACAGGGGATGGCTACACCTTC	CASSHDAGTGDGYTF
15	TRBD1	TRBJ2-1	-	TRBV7-9	TGTGCCAGCAGCCCAGACAGGGTAAGCAGTAATGAGCAGTTCTTC	CASSPDRVSSNEQFF
14	TRBD1	TRBJ2-7	-	TRBV11-2	TGTGCCAGCAGCTTAATCCGACAGGGCACCGAGCAGTACTTC	CASSLIRQGTEQYF
17	-	TRBJ1-1	-	TRBV15	TGTGCCACCAGCAGAGTTCGTTCCCGTGGGCTCAACACTGAAGCTTTCTTT	CATSRVRSRGLNTEAFF
15	-	TRBJ1-4	-	TRBV7-9	TGTGCCAGCAGCGCAGGGGATTCCACTAATGAAAAACTGTTTTTT	CASSAGDSTNEKLFF
14	TRBD1	TRBJ1-6	-	TRBV7-3	TGTGCCAGCAGCCGGGGACAGACTAATTCACCCCTCCACTTT	CASSRGQTNSPLHF
11	-	TRBJ2-7	-	TRBV9	TGTGCCAGCGGCGGCTCCTACGAGCAGTACTTC	CASGGSYEQYF
13	TRBD1	TRBJ1-2	once	TRBV12-5	TGTGCTAGTGCCTGGGACAGGAAATATGGCTACACCTTC	CASAWDRKYGYTF
14	TRBD1	TRBJ1-2	few	TRBV7-2	TGTGCCAGCAGCTCTGAGGGACAGGGAAGAGGCTACACCTTC	CASSSEGQGRGYTF
13	TRBD1	TRBJ1-2	-	TRBV7-6	TGTGCCAGCAGCCATGCAGGGGGCTATGGCTACACCTTC	CASSHAGGYGYTF
13	-	TRBJ1-1	-	TRBV5-1	TGCGCCAGCAGCTTCGACAGGTACGCTGAAGCTTTCTTT	CASSFDRYAEAFF
11	-	TRBJ1-2	-	TRBV20-1	TGCAGTGCTACCCGGGGGGGAGGCTACACCTTC	CSATRGGGYTF
15	-	TRBJ1-4	-	TRBV2	TGTGCCAGCAGTGAAGTGCTCGGCCGTAATGAAAAACTGTTTTTT	CASSEVLGRNEKLFF
14	TRBD1	TRBJ1-1	-	TRBV3-1/TRBV3-2	TGTGCCAGCAGCCAAGCTTCAGGGGGCACTGAAGCTTTCTTT	CASSQASGGTEAFF
15	-	TRBJ1-1	few	TRBV27	TGTGCCAGCAGTTTAGTGAGGGGCCGGAACACTGAAGCTTTCTTT	CASSLVRGRNTEAFF
14	-	TRBJ1-5	-	TRBV4-3	TGCGCCAGCAGCCAAGAGAGGGGGAATCAGCCCCAGCATTTT	CASSQERGNQPQHF
17	-	TRBJ1-2	-	TRBV18	TGTGCCAGCTCACGGGACCAAAATCCGGGGACCGACTATGGCTACACCTTC	CASSRDQNPGTDYGYTF
14	-	TRBJ2-7	-	TRBV9	TGTGCCAGCAGCAAATTCCCTGGGGACTACGAGCAGTACTTC	CASSKFPGDYEQYF
15	-	TRBJ2-1	-	TRBV2	TGTGCCAGCAGTGATAAACCCGGGACTTACAATGAGCAGTTCTTC	CASSDKPGTYNEQFF
15	-	TRBJ1-4	-	TRBV18	TGTGCCAGCTCGTCGGGCGGGGCAACTAATGAAAAACTGTTTTTT	CASSSGGATNEKLFF
13	TRBD2	TRBJ2-3	-	TRBV30	TGTGCCTGGAGTACCGGGGAGGGGGATACGCAGTATTTT	CAWSTGEGDTQYF
17	-	TRBJ1-3	-	TRBV4-3	TGCGCCAGCAGCCAAGACAGGGTTCTGATCTCTGGAAACACCATATATTTT	CASSQDRVLISGNTIYF
17	-	TRBJ1-5	-	TRBV5-1	TGCGCCAGCAGCTTGATACCGGGCCCCGAGGGCAATCAGCCCCAGCATTTT	CASSLIPGPEGNQPQHF
13	-	TRBJ1-1	few	TRBV6-2/TRBV6-3	TGTGCCAGCAGTTACTCGTTATACACTGAAGCTTTCTTT	CASSYSLYTEAFF
16	-	TRBJ1-2	few	TRBV9	TGTGCCAGCAGCGTAGCCCCCGGGTTTGGGGGTGCTGGCTACACCTTC	CASSVAPGFGGAGYTF
14	TRBD1	TRBJ1-6	few	TRBV6-4	TGTGCCAGCAGTGATAACGACAGGGGTTCACCCCTCCACTTT	CASSDNDRGSPLHF